These T cell receptor beta chains were read from a single sample in a study of cytomegalovirus exposure and HLA in healthy donors. Method: immunoSEQ multiplex PCR; TCRdb's copy keeps in-frame clones and lacks some. The data hold around 40,000 clones, with roughly three quarters observed a single time. The sample taken for sequencing was PBMCs. The receptors shown here come from a man aged 25 to 40 in good health and CMV-seronegative. The CDR3 runs from the conserved cysteine through the conserved F or W. D genes are given only for firm matches. Not every row has a clone size; where given, it reads once, few, many or a size class.

v_gene	len	j_gene	d_gene	abundance	CDR3aa	CDR3nt
TRBV9	14	TRBJ1-6	TRBD1	-	CASSTRQGDSPLHF	TGTGCCAGCAGCACCCGACAGGGGGACTCACCCCTCCACTTT
TRBV7-8	16	TRBJ2-7	TRBD2	few	CASSLPPGGGSYEQYF	TGTGCCAGCAGCTTACCTCCGGGGGGGGGAAGCTACGAGCAGTACTTC
TRBV4-1	17	TRBJ1-3	TRBD1	once	CASSQDQGTGGGNTIYF	TGCGCCAGCAGCCAAGATCAGGGGACAGGGGGCGGAAACACCATATATTTT
TRBV14	14	TRBJ1-1	-	-	CASSQAGMNTEAFF	TGTGCCAGCAGCCAAGCGGGTATGAACACTGAAGCTTTCTTT
TRBV7-9	16	TRBJ1-1	-	-	CASSLFGGILNTEAFF	TGTGCCAGCAGCTTATTCGGAGGTATATTGAACACTGAAGCTTTCTTT
TRBV29-1	13	TRBJ2-7	TRBD2	-	CSASGLAGTEQYF	TGCAGCGCTTCAGGACTAGCGGGAACCGAGCAGTACTTC
TRBV28	15	TRBJ1-2	TRBD1	-	CASRFASGTGKGYTF	TGTGCCAGCAGGTTCGCTTCCGGGACAGGGAAGGGCTACACCTTC
TRBV10-2	14	TRBJ2-1	TRBD2	-	CASKGLAGVGEQFF	TGCGCCAGCAAGGGACTAGCGGGAGTGGGAGAGCAGTTCTTC
TRBV30	12	TRBJ1-2	-	few	CAWGRGGNGYTF	TGTGCCTGGGGACGGGGAGGAAATGGCTACACCTTC
TRBV4-1	14	TRBJ2-7	-	-	CASKAVTRGNEQYF	TGCGCCAGCAAGGCGGTGACCCGAGGAAACGAGCAGTACTTC
TRBV4-2	17	TRBJ2-1	TRBD2	few	CASSQVSAGTSWNEQFF	TGTGCCAGCAGCCAAGTGTCAGCCGGGACTAGTTGGAATGAGCAGTTCTTC
TRBV2	15	TRBJ2-4	-	-	CASSEWGLAKNIQYF	TGTGCCAGCAGTGAATGGGGACTAGCCAAAAACATTCAGTACTTC
TRBV7-7	13	TRBJ2-5	-	-	CASSPASLETQYF	TGTGCTAGCAGCCCTGCTAGCTTGGAGACCCAGTACTTC
TRBV5-1	14	TRBJ2-7	TRBD2	-	CASSLGREVGEQYF	TGCGCCAGCAGCTTGGGGCGGGAGGTTGGCGAGCAGTACTTC
TRBV7-6	14	TRBJ2-3	-	-	CASSSAQSTDTQYF	TGTGCCAGCAGCTCCGCGCAATCCACAGATACGCAGTATTTT
TRBV29-1	15	TRBJ2-5	TRBD1	few	CSVDDGQGARETQYF	TGCAGCGTTGACGATGGACAGGGGGCTAGGGAGACCCAGTACTTC
TRBV28	16	TRBJ1-4	TRBD1	few	CASRPPMDRLDEKLFF	TGTGCCAGCAGGCCGCCGATGGACAGGCTAGACGAAAAACTGTTTTTT
TRBV10-2	15	TRBJ2-7	TRBD1	-	CASTPGTGGPYEQYF	TGCGCCAGCACCCCCGGGACAGGGGGCCCCTACGAGCAGTACTTC
TRBV29-1	14	TRBJ2-2	TRBD1	-	CSVTGGRNTGELFF	TGCAGCGTGACAGGGGGCCGGAACACCGGGGAGCTGTTTTTT
TRBV5-4	15	TRBJ2-1	-	-	CASRGMAGARNEQFF	TGTGCCAGCAGAGGGATGGCGGGGGCGCGCAATGAGCAGTTCTTC
TRBV6-5	12	TRBJ1-2	-	few	CASGKRTRGYTF	TGTGCCAGCGGGAAGCGGACTCGGGGCTACACCTTC
TRBV5-1	12	TRBJ2-1	TRBD1	-	CASMETGEGQFF	TGCGCCAGCATGGAGACAGGGGAAGGGCAGTTCTTC
TRBV6-5	15	TRBJ2-6	TRBD2	-	CASSIAGAGANVLTF	TGTGCCAGCAGCATTGCGGGAGCTGGGGCCAACGTCCTGACTTTC
TRBV5-1	14	TRBJ1-2	TRBD1	once	CASSFGTGNYGYTF	TGCGCCAGCAGCTTCGGGACAGGGAACTATGGCTACACCTTC
TRBV11-2	15	TRBJ1-4	TRBD1	-	CASSLLRTGDEKLFF	TGTGCCAGCAGCTTACTACGGACAGGGGATGAAAAACTGTTTTTT
TRBV6-1	15	TRBJ1-5	-	-	CASSDVRRSNQPQHF	TGTGCCAGCAGTGACGTAAGGAGGAGCAATCAGCCCCAGCATTTT
TRBV4-1	13	TRBJ1-1	-	-	CASSPGVPRGAFF	TGCGCCAGCAGCCCAGGGGTCCCCAGGGGAGCTTTCTTT
TRBV27	14	TRBJ2-1	-	-	CASSLQGVYNEQFF	TGTGCCAGCAGTTTACAAGGGGTGTACAATGAGCAGTTCTTC
TRBV10-3	13	TRBJ1-2	-	few	CAISDQGNYGYTF	TGTGCCATCAGTGACCAGGGTAACTATGGCTACACCTTC
TRBV13	14	TRBJ2-3	-	-	CASSRSTDTDTQYF	TGTGCCAGCAGCCGTTCGACTGACACAGATACGCAGTATTTT
TRBV6-6	14	TRBJ2-7	-	few	CASSYGRPGDEQYF	TGTGCCAGCAGTTACGGACGACCAGGGGACGAGCAGTACTTC
TRBV18	14	TRBJ1-1	-	-	CASSPTGEDTEAFF	TGTGCCAGCTCACCTACAGGCGAGGACACTGAAGCTTTCTTT